The 28 T cell receptor beta chains presented below share a single source sample, sequenced in a study of blood T cell repertoires in COVID-19. Generated by immunoSEQ multiplex PCR, the TCRdb table keeps only in-frame clones and is missing some. Of 300,000 to 400,000 clones in the sample, more than 75% were seen once. The sample comprised peripheral blood. The receptors originated from a woman in her forties or fifties with COVID-19, enrolled during active disease.

The V gene is TRBV19, the J gene TRBJ2-1; D is unclear. Germline V gene lookup returns CDR1 LNHDA and CDR2 SQIVND (reference sequence). V was cut by 2 bases and J by 2 bases, with 4 bases left in between. The CDR3 extends over 13 amino acids. The CDR3 spells CASSISAYNEQFF. DNA of the CDR3: TGTGCCAGTAGTATATCTGCCTACAATGAGCAGTTCTTC.

This clone has a handful of counts. This chain links TRBV4-2 with TRBJ2-1; D unclear. The CDR3 has 13 amino acids. CDR1 and CDR2 from the germline V gene are LGHNA and YNFKEQ. The germline V and J ends were trimmed by 1 base and 2 bases, with 3 bases remaining between them. In DNA form, the CDR3 reads TGTGCCAGCAGCCAAGTTACCTACAATGAGCAGTTCTTC. Its protein product is CASSQVTYNEQFF.

The genes are TRBV5-1 and TRBJ1-1; D might be TRBD1 (5 bases). Between the trimmed V and J ends, which lost 3 bases and 2 bases, there was a span of 11 bases. The CDR3 consists of 14 residues. Germline lookup yields CDR1 SGHRS and CDR2 YFSETQ. The CDR3, as DNA: TGCGCCAGCAGCTGGGCGCAGGGCAACACTGAAGCTTTCTTT. This translates into CASSWAQGNTEAFF.

The chain links TRBV24-1 to TRBJ2-3; D is undetermined. The CDR3 length is 18 residues. The germline V gene encodes CDR1 KGHDR and CDR2 SFDVKD. Trimming shortened V by 4 bases and J by 0 bases, and 19 bases separated the two germline ends. The CDR3 sequence is CATSDATGERSSTDTQYF. The CDR3 region has the DNA TGTGCCACCAGTGACGCTACTGGAGAAAGATCTAGCACAGATACGCAGTATTTT.

The rearrangement joins TRBV9 to TRBJ1-1; D uncertain. The CDR3 is 11 amino acids. The germline CDR1 and CDR2 sequences are SGDLS and YYNGEE. V dropped 5 bases and J dropped 3 bases, with 5 bases sitting between them. CDR3 residues: CASSPDTEAFF. As DNA, the CDR3 is TGTGCCAGCAGTCCTGACACTGAAGCTTTCTTT.

CDR3 amino acids: CASSLRGRLTDTQYF. The CDR3, as DNA: TGTGCCAGCAGCTTGAGGGGGCGGCTTACAGATACGCAGTATTTT. The V gene is TRBV11-3, the J gene TRBJ2-3, with TRBD1 matching over 7 bases. Germline loops: CDR1 SGHNT, CDR2 YENEEA. Losses at the gene ends were 3 bases for V and 3 bases for J; bases not matched to a gene: 6. The CDR3 is 15 residues long.

A single count supports this clone. The chain links TRBV10-3 to TRBJ1-6; 7 nucleotides align to TRBD1. CDR1 and CDR2 (germline): ENHRY, SYGVKD. Losses at the gene ends were 5 bases for V and 7 bases for J; bases not matched to a gene: 8. CDR3 length: 15 residues. The CDR3 spells CAISRDDRVNSPLHF. The CDR3 coding sequence is TGTGCCATCAGTCGAGATGACAGGGTCAATTCACCCCTCCACTTT.

The rearrangement uses TRBV25-1 and TRBJ1-2, with D unresolved. The CDR3 sequence is 13 residues long. In germline, CDR1 is MGHDK, CDR2 SYGVNS. Trimming took off 3 bases at V and 0 bases at J, with 5 bases between the two ends. The CDR3 spells CASSEQANYGYTF. The CDR3 bases are TGTGCCAGCAGTGAGCAGGCTAACTATGGCTACACCTTC.

This clone came up once. The V and J genes are TRBV18 and TRBJ2-3, with 9 nucleotides matching TRBD2. The J segment lost 0 bases and the V segment lost 6 bases, leaving 7 bases of the junction unmatched. From germline, CDR1 is KGHSH and CDR2 LQKENI. This CDR3 region has 16 residues. CDR3 in DNA: TGTGCCAGCTCTCTCACCCTAGCGGGGAGCACAGATACGCAGTATTTT. The encoded protein is CASSLTLAGSTDTQYF.

This chain uses TRBV11-2 with TRBJ1-1; no clear D. The CDR3 is 14 amino acids. The V end was cut by 0 bases, the J end by 2 bases, with 7 bases between. Germline loops: CDR1 SGHAT, CDR2 FQNNGV. Here the CDR3 reads CASSLDGPNTEAFF. The CDR3 bases are TGTGCCAGCAGCTTAGATGGGCCCAACACTGAAGCTTTCTTT.

This sequence joins TRBV3-1 (or the pseudogene TRBV3-2) and TRBJ1-3, with 8 positions matching TRBD1. V gave up 1 base and J gave up 2 bases; unmatched junction bases: 4. The CDR3 is made up of 16 amino acids. The germline V gene has CDR1 LGHDT and CDR2 YNNKEL (reference sequence). The DNA for the CDR3 is TGTGCCAGCAGCCAAGGGAACAGGGGGGCTGGAAACACCATATATTTT. It specifies CASSQGNRGAGNTIYF.

The chain uses TRBV5-1 and TRBJ2-5, with 7 bases aligning to TRBD1. With 2 bases clipped from V and 2 bases from J, the junction kept 15 bases outside the gene matches. Germline CDR1 reads SGHRS; CDR2 reads YFSETQ. This CDR3 contains 18 residues. CDR3 residues: CASSFGRDSNERQETQYF. CDR3 DNA: TGCGCCAGCAGCTTTGGCCGGGACAGTAATGAAAGACAAGAGACCCAGTACTTC.

This chain links TRBV7-9 with TRBJ1-2; 8 bases map to TRBD1. Germline V gene sequence: CDR1 SEHNR, CDR2 FQNEAQ (reference sequence). This CDR3 region has 13 residues. J was trimmed by 5 bases and V by 1 base; bases with no gene match: 0. In nucleotides, the CDR3 is TGTGCCAGCAGCTTAGGGACAGGGTATGGCTACACCTTC. Residues: CASSLGTGYGYTF.

This clone was recorded only once. V and J are TRBV2 and TRBJ1-5; TRBD1 matches at 7 bases. CDR3 length: 15 amino acids. V shed 6 bases, J shed 6 bases, and the junction held 11 bases outside the gene matches. CDR1 is SNHLY, CDR2 FYNNEI, per germline. The CDR3 is CASSPTGKGAQPQHF. CDR3 DNA: TGTGCCAGCAGCCCAACAGGGAAGGGGGCTCAGCCCCAGCATTTT.

This chain connects TRBV6-4 to TRBJ1-2, with D unresolved. CDR1 is MRHNA and CDR2 is SNTAGT in the germline V gene. V was cut by 5 bases and J by 2 bases, with 15 bases left in between. The CDR3 is 15 residues long. This chain's CDR3 is CASSREGNTNYGYTF. CDR3 DNA: TGTGCCAGCAGTCGGGAAGGGAATACGAACTATGGCTACACCTTC.

This rearrangement joins TRBV11-3 to TRBJ2-1, with a possible D match to TRBD1 (6 bases). Germline-derived CDR1 and CDR2 are SGHNT and YENEEA. V was pared by 5 bases and J by 8 bases, with 10 bases between. The CDR3 contains 12 residues. In DNA, the CDR3 is TGTGCCAGCAGCCCCAGGGGTCATGAGCAGTTCTTC. Amino acid sequence: CASSPRGHEQFF.

V and J are TRBV3-1 (or the pseudogene TRBV3-2) and TRBJ2-5; 9 nucleotides align to TRBD2. This CDR3 has 15 residues. Unmatched junction bases numbered 5, after V lost 1 base and J lost 5 bases. From germline, CDR1 is LGHDT and CDR2 YNNKEL (reference sequence). In DNA, the CDR3 is TGTGCCAGCAGCCAAGCCGCTAGCGGGACTGAGACCCAGTACTTC. Translated, it gives CASSQAASGTETQYF.

The V gene is TRBV7-3, the J gene TRBJ2-2, with TRBD1 as a possible D gene (6 bases). This CDR3 contains 19 residues. The V gene's germline CDR1 is SGHTA and CDR2 FQGTGA. The germline V and J ends were trimmed by 0 bases and 2 bases, with 19 bases remaining between them. The DNA of the CDR3 is TGTGCCAGCAGCTTAACCCCGACAGGATATCGAAAAAACACCGGGGAGCTGTTTTTT. Its protein product is CASSLTPTGYRKNTGELFF.

The chain uses TRBV2 and TRBJ1-1; no clear D gene. V lost 6 bases and J lost 11, with 16 bases in between. Looked up from germline, CDR1 is SNHLY and CDR2 is FYNNEI. The CDR3 is 12 residues long. The CDR3 coding sequence is TGTGCCAGCAGCCTGGCCGGGGATCGCGCTTTCTTT. Translation gives CASSLAGDRAFF.

The chain couples TRBV24-1 to TRBJ2-1; 9 bases agree with TRBD2. J lost 8 bases, V lost 4 bases, and 8 bases had no gene match. There are 15 residues in the CDR3. From germline, CDR1 is KGHDR and CDR2 SFDVKD. CDR3 region: CATSDPPSGKDEQFF. The CDR3 DNA sequence: TGTGCCACCAGTGACCCTCCTAGCGGGAAAGATGAGCAGTTCTTC.

This clone was seen once. V usage is TRBV19 and J usage is TRBJ2-7; 10 bases line up with TRBD1. Germline trimming cut 9 bases from V and 3 bases from J; bases unmatched to any gene: 8. Per the germline V gene, CDR1 is LNHDA and CDR2 is SQIVND (reference sequence). The CDR3 runs 14 residues. CDR3 sequence reads: CASQRTGGIYEQYF. The CDR3 region has the DNA TGTGCCAGCCAACGGACAGGGGGAATCTACGAGCAGTACTTC.

The V gene is TRBV4-3, the J gene TRBJ1-2, with 9 bases identical to TRBD1. The junction had 3 bases not matched to a gene; V was cut back by 2 bases and J by 5 bases. CDR1 is LGHNA and CDR2 is YSLEER in the germline V gene. CDR3 size: 14 residues. The CDR3 DNA follows: TGCGCCAGCAGCCAACGGACAGGGGAATATGGCTACACCTTC. Its protein product is CASSQRTGEYGYTF.

This clone was observed once. The chain is built from TRBV2 and TRBJ1-6, with a possible D match to TRBD1 (5 bases). V dropped 0 bases and J dropped 7 bases, with 16 bases sitting between them. This CDR3 region has 17 residues. Per the germline V gene, CDR1 is SNHLY and CDR2 is FYNNEI. The CDR3: CASSEALQGGKNSPLHF. For the CDR3, the DNA is TGTGCCAGCAGTGAAGCGCTTCAGGGAGGGAAAAATTCACCCCTCCACTTT.

V gene TRBV7-8 combines with J gene TRBJ1-2, with 7 positions matching TRBD1. The CDR3 has 11 amino acids. V lost 11 bases, J lost 4 bases, and 4 bases stayed unmatched. Germline V CDR1 and CDR2: SGHVS, FQNEAQ. The CDR3 loop is CAAGTAYGYTF. CDR3 DNA sequence: TGTGCCGCGGGGACAGCCTATGGCTACACCTTC.

Regarding this clone: Other DNA sequences in this sample translate to the same CDR3. The rearrangement links TRBV3-1 (or the pseudogene TRBV3-2) to TRBJ2-3; D not certain. Germline V gene sequence: CDR1 LGHDT, CDR2 YNNKEL (reference sequence). V dropped 2 bases and J dropped 2 bases, with 5 bases sitting between them. The CDR3 contains 13 residues. In DNA, the CDR3 is TGTGCCAGCAGCCAACTTTCCACAGATACGCAGTATTTT. This encodes CASSQLSTDTQYF.

The genes are TRBV29-1 and TRBJ1-4; tentatively, D is TRBD1 (5 bases). V was cut by 5 bases and J by 0 bases, with 13 bases left in between. The CDR3 spans 15 residues. The germline V gene has CDR1 SQVTM and CDR2 ANQGSEA. For the CDR3, the DNA is TGCAGCGTTCAACGGGACTCTGCAACTAATGAAAAACTGTTTTTT. Translated: CSVQRDSATNEKLFF.

The chain combines TRBV4-2 with TRBJ2-1; 9 positions agree with TRBD2. Trimming cost V 1 base and J 7 bases; bases outside gene matches: 5. Germline values: CDR1 LGHNA, CDR2 YNFKEQ. The CDR3 sequence is 15 residues long. The CDR3 sequence: CASSQASGAGNEQFF. The DNA for the CDR3 is TGTGCCAGCAGCCAAGCTAGCGGGGCGGGGAATGAGCAGTTCTTC.

The genes are TRBV3-1 (or the pseudogene TRBV3-2) and TRBJ1-2; D not certain. The CDR3 runs 13 residues. V was pared by 2 bases and J by 4 bases, with 8 bases between. Germline lookup yields CDR1 LGHDT and CDR2 YNNKEL (reference sequence). CDR3 loop: CASSQSGSYGYTF. In nucleotides, the CDR3 is TGTGCCAGCAGCCAATCGGGGTCCTATGGCTACACCTTC.